This TCR beta chain emerged from a study of T cells after yellow fever vaccination. Study-level background: Fractions with few cells were prepared using SMART-Seq v4 Ultra Low Input.

TCRdb re-analysed the 5' RACE reads in MiXCR, keeping a single row per CDR3 protein. Here the sample spans 25,000 to 30,000 distinct CDR3 sequences, about 5% being singletons. This clonotype was seen at least ten times. Losses at the gene ends were 5 bases for V and 4 bases for J; bases not matched to a gene: 1. Germline CDR1 MDHEN, CDR2 SYDVKM. The CDR3 totals 13 residues. The sequence was collected from a man aged 25-45 years who received the YFV17D yellow fever vaccine. V and J are TRBV28 and TRBJ2-5; TRBD2 agrees at 10 bases. The sequencing used CD8+ T cells sorted from PBMCs, collected 10 days after the yellow fever booster vaccination. CDR3 in amino acids: CASSRTSGETQYF. CDR3 nucleotide sequence: TGTGCCAGCAGTAGGACTAGCGGAGAGACCCAGTACTTC.